One sample yielded the 10 T cell receptor beta chains listed below, sequenced in a study of blood T cells in healthy people across ages. The use of a sample-barcoded 5' primer and a J-beta primer mix characterized a second PCR of 7 to 11 cycles. TCRdb re-analysed the 5' RACE reads in MiXCR, keeping a single row per CDR3 protein. This sample has around 620,000 distinct CDR3 sequences, with roughly 28% found just once. The sample was blood. The receptors shown here come from a woman aged 70-85 years in good health.

The genes are TRBV7-8 and TRBJ1-2, with D tentatively TRBD1 (5 bases). V lost 4 bases, J lost 5 bases, and 14 bases lay in between. Germline CDR1 is SGHVS and CDR2 is FQNEAQ. The length of the CDR3 is 14 residues. This chain's CDR3 is CASSSGPEKYGYTF. Here the CDR3 DNA reads TGTGCCAGCAGCTCGGGACCCGAGAAGTATGGCTACACCTTC.

V and J are TRBV6-2 or TRBV6-3 and TRBJ2-1, with 7 positions matching TRBD2. The CDR3 contains 16 residues. Looked up from germline, CDR1 is MNHEY and CDR2 is SVGEGT. V shed 4 bases, J shed 0 bases, and the junction held 6 bases outside the gene matches. CDR3 DNA sequence: TGTGCCAGCAGTTCGGGAGGAGGGTCCTCCTACAATGAGCAGTTCTTC. It yields the protein CASSSGGGSSYNEQFF.

V and J are TRBV7-2 and TRBJ2-7; D unresolved. Trimming removed 5 bases at V and 7 bases at J, with 15 bases between. This CDR3 spans 13 amino acids. CDR1 and CDR2 (germline): SGHTA, FQGNSA. This CDR3 reads CASSALMGWEQYF. The CDR3 coding sequence is TGTGCCAGCAGCGCTTTAATGGGCTGGGAGCAGTACTTC.

This clonotype was observed a single time. V is TRBV5-1 and J is TRBJ2-1, with 9 bases that match TRBD2. After removal of 2 bases from V and 7 bases from J, the junction contained 7 bases not matched to a gene. In germline, CDR1 is SGHRS, CDR2 YFSETQ. The CDR3 has 15 amino acids. In DNA, the CDR3 is TGCGCCAGCAGCTTTATGGCGGGGGGGCTTAATGAGCAGTTCTTC. Protein: CASSFMAGGLNEQFF. Looking up the rest from reference TRBV5-1 and TRBJ2-1 gives the full variable domain: KAGVTQTPRYLIKTRGQQVTLSCSPISGHRSVSWYQQTPGQGLQFLFEYFSETQRNKGNFPGRFSGRQFSNSRSEMNVSTLELGDSALYLCASSFMAGGLNEQFFGPGTRLTVL.

This chain links TRBV5-5 with TRBJ2-7; D may match TRBD1 or TRBD2 (5 bases each). The CDR3 runs to 16 residues. Germline V gene data show CDR1 as SGHKS and CDR2 as YYEKEE (reference sequence). V lost 0 bases and J 4 bases, leaving 17 bases between the germline ends. The CDR3 sequence: CASSLDTGTSLYEQYF. DNA for the CDR3: TGTGCCAGCAGCTTGGACACCGGGACGAGTCTGTACGAGCAGTACTTC.

The chain recombines TRBV20-1 with TRBJ1-2, with D possibly matching TRBD1 (5 bases). The CDR3 consists of 13 residues. V was cut by 2 bases and J by 3 bases, with 10 bases left in between. Germline assignment: CDR1 DFQATT and CDR2 SNEGSKA (reference sequence). The CDR3 reads CSARQGLDYGYTF. The CDR3, as DNA: TGCAGTGCTAGACAGGGATTAGACTATGGCTACACCTTC.

The chain recombines TRBV6-6 with TRBJ1-6; weak D call: TRBD1 (5 bases). The ends were cut back, 11 bases at V and 10 bases at J, with 6 bases in the middle. CDR3 length equals 9 residues. Germline assignment: CDR1 MNHNY and CDR2 SVGAGI (reference sequence). For the CDR3, the DNA is TGTGCCGGGGGATCACCCCTCCACTTT. Residues: CAGGSPLHF.

This chain uses TRBV4-1 with TRBJ2-1; D possibly matches TRBD1 or TRBD2 (6 bases each). This CDR3 region has 16 residues. V lost 0 bases and J 0 bases, leaving 9 bases between the germline ends. Per the germline V gene, CDR1 is MGHRA and CDR2 is YSYEKL. Written as DNA, the CDR3 is TGCGCCAGCAGCCAAGATGGAGGGGGCTCCTACAATGAGCAGTTCTTC. It specifies CASSQDGGGSYNEQFF.

The chain recombines TRBV10-3 with TRBJ2-5; 9 bases are shared with TRBD2. The CDR3 is made up of 14 amino acids. The germline CDR1 and CDR2 sequences are ENHRY and SYGVKD. The trim removed 6 bases at V and 4 bases at J, leaving 6 bases unmatched. The CDR3 DNA sequence: TGTGCCATCAGGCAGGAAGCGGGGGGAGAGACCCAGTACTTC. Its protein product is CAIRQEAGGETQYF.

V gene TRBV30 combines with J gene TRBJ1-5, with D unresolved. Looked up from germline, CDR1 is GTSNPN and CDR2 is SVGIG (reference sequence). CDR3 length equals 15 residues. Trimming cost V 2 bases and J 2 bases, with 13 bases left between them. The CDR3 region is CAWSRNTAGNQPQHF. The CDR3 bases are TGTGCCTGGAGTCGGAATACTGCGGGCAATCAGCCCCAGCATTTT.